This passage covers 14 T cell receptor beta chains from one sample sequenced in a study of blood T cell repertoires in COVID-19. TCRdb's copy holds only in-frame clones and misses some; the assay was immunoSEQ multiplex PCR. The sample lists roughly 250,000 clones; around 85% were seen once. The sequenced material came from peripheral blood. Receptor source: a woman in her thirties or forties with active or convalescent COVID-19.

This chain's CDR3 is CATSDSTGYTEAFF. CDR3 nucleotide sequence: TGTGCCACCAGTGATTCGACAGGGTACACTGAAGCTTTCTTT. The J gene is TRBJ1-1, the V gene TRBV24-1; 7 nucleotides match TRBD1. The germline V gene encodes CDR1 KGHDR and CDR2 SFDVKD. This CDR3 has 14 residues. The V and J ends lost 2 bases and 3 bases, in that order; junction bases with no gene match: 2.

This clone was counted a single time. The V gene is TRBV24-1, the J gene TRBJ2-5, with D tentatively TRBD2 (5 bases). CDR3 length equals 13 residues. V shed 6 bases and J shed 1 base, with 8 bases lying between them. The germline gives CDR1 KGHDR, CDR2 SFDVKD. The CDR3 coding sequence is TGTGCCACCAGTACCGGGGTCCAAGAGACCCAGTACTTC. Translating gives CATSTGVQETQYF.

J is TRBJ1-3 and V is TRBV25-1; D perhaps matches TRBD1 (5 bases). In germline, CDR1 is MGHDK, CDR2 SYGVNS. V dropped 3 bases and J dropped 0 bases, with 15 bases sitting between them. CDR3 length equals 17 residues. The DNA of the CDR3 is TGTGCCAGCAGTGAGGATTTCAGGGACTCCTCTGGAAACACCATATATTTT. Translating gives CASSEDFRDSSGNTIYF.

The chain couples TRBV5-6 to TRBJ2-1; D remains unclear. V was cut by 2 bases and J by 0 bases, with 9 bases left in between. This CDR3 contains 15 residues. Germline CDR1 SGHDT, CDR2 YYEEEE. The chain's CDR3 is CASSFEQSSYNEQFF. In DNA, the CDR3 is TGTGCCAGCAGCTTCGAACAGTCCTCCTACAATGAGCAGTTCTTC.

J is TRBJ1-2 and V is TRBV30, with unresolved D. Per germline, CDR1 GTSNPN and CDR2 SVGIG (reference sequence). Trimming shortened V by 0 bases and J by 5 bases, and 7 bases separated the two germline ends. The CDR3 loop spans 12 amino acids. CDR3 sequence (DNA): TGTGCCTGGAGTGTAAACCGGTATGGCTACACCTTC. The encoded protein is CAWSVNRYGYTF.

A note on this clone: This same CDR3 is encoded by further DNA sequences in the sample. The rearrangement uses TRBV11-3 and TRBJ2-6, with D hard to call. Trimming left V 1 base short and J 2 bases short, with 3 bases between. This CDR3 region has 14 residues. Germline-derived CDR1 and CDR2 are SGHNT and YENEEA. CDR3 sequence (DNA): TGTGCCAGCAGCTTAGGAGCTGGGGCCAACGTCCTGACTTTC. This encodes CASSLGAGANVLTF.

This sequence joins TRBV28 and TRBJ2-7; tentatively, D is TRBD2 (7 bases). The germline V gene encodes CDR1 MDHEN and CDR2 SYDVKM. The V end lost 6 bases, the J end lost 6 bases, and 15 bases lay between the germline ends. There are 13 residues in the CDR3. The CDR3 region is CASSRRGGSEQYV. In nucleotides, the CDR3 is TGTGCCAGCAGCCGTAGGGGGGGCAGCGAGCAGTACGTC.

V usage is TRBV14 and J usage is TRBJ1-3; 8 bases agree with TRBD1. The CDR3 sequence is 15 residues long. The V gene's germline CDR1 is SGHDN and CDR2 FVKESK. Trimming at V came to 4 bases and at J to 4 bases, leaving 6 bases not matched to a gene. The CDR3 DNA reads TGTGCCAGCAGCCCGATGACAGGGGCCGGAAACACCATATATTTT. It codes for CASSPMTGAGNTIYF.

The V and J genes are TRBV18 and TRBJ1-1, with 9 bases identical to TRBD1. The trim removed 0 bases at V and 3 bases at J, leaving 8 bases unmatched. This CDR3 region has 17 residues. Germline V gene data show CDR1 as KGHSH and CDR2 as LQKENI. The CDR3 bases are TGTGCCAGCTCACCACCGCGTGGACAGGGGCGAGACACTGAAGCTTTCTTT. Translating gives CASSPPRGQGRDTEAFF.

The genes are TRBV4-1 and TRBJ1-2; the D gene is possibly TRBD1 (5 bases). This CDR3 has 14 amino acids. Germline values: CDR1 MGHRA, CDR2 YSYEKL. With 2 bases removed from V and 8 bases from J, the gap between germline ends came to 15 bases. The CDR3 loop is CASSQFLGGVGYTF. DNA of the CDR3: TGCGCCAGCAGCCAATTTCTGGGAGGGGTCGGCTACACCTTC.

The chain is built from TRBV21-1 and TRBJ2-2; the table's D call, TRBD1, has no DNA check behind it. TRBV21-1 is a pseudogene locus. The length of the CDR3 is 17 residues. CDR3 sequence: CASTFRDRASNTGELFF. In DNA, the CDR3 is TGTGCCAGCACCTTTAGGGACAGGGCTTCGAACACCGGGGAGCTGTTTTTT.

This chain joins TRBV7-2 and TRBJ1-6; tentative D call: TRBD1 (6 bases). Per germline, CDR1 SGHTA and CDR2 FQGNSA. Trimming shortened V by 5 bases and J by 10 bases, and 18 bases separated the two germline ends. There are 15 residues in the CDR3. CDR3 nucleotide sequence: TGTGCCAGCAGCCTTGAGAGGGACATCTACTCACCCCTCCACTTT. Translation gives CASSLERDIYSPLHF.

This rearrangement joins TRBV2 to TRBJ2-3; 9 bases fit TRBD1. Germline CDR1 and CDR2: SNHLY and FYNNEI. Losses at the gene ends were 7 bases for V and 0 bases for J; bases not matched to a gene: 8. The CDR3 covers 16 residues. Here the CDR3 reads CASTYRQGGSTDTQYF. CDR3 nucleotides: TGTGCCAGCACCTATCGACAGGGGGGGAGCACAGATACGCAGTATTTT.

A few counts support this clone. The chain couples TRBV5-1 to TRBJ1-4; D is ambiguous. The germline V gene encodes CDR1 SGHRS and CDR2 YFSETQ. This CDR3 has 14 residues. V gave up 0 bases and J gave up 5 bases, with 8 bases separating them. The CDR3 bases are TGCGCCAGCAGCTTGGACATAGCCAATGAAAAACTGTTTTTT. The encoded protein is CASSLDIANEKLFF. Using reference TRBV5-1 and TRBJ1-4 for the parts outside the CDR3, the full variable domain is KAGVTQTPRYLIKTRGQQVTLSCSPISGHRSVSWYQQTPGQGLQFLFEYFSETQRNKGNFPGRFSGRQFSNSRSEMNVSTLELGDSALYLCASSLDIANEKLFFGSGTQLSVL.